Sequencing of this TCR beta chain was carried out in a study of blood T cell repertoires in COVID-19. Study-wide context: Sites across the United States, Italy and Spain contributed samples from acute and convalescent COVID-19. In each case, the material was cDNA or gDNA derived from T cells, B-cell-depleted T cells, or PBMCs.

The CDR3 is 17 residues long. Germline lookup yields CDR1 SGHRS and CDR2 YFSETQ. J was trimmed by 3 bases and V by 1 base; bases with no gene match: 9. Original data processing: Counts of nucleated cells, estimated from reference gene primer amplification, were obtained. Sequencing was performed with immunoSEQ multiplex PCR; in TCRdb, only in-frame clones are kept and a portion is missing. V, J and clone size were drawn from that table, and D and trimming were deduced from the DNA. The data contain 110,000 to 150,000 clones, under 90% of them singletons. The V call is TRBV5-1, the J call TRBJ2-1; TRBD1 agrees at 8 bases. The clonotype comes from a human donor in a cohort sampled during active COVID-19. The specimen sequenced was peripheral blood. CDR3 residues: CASSLTRDRPYYNEQFF. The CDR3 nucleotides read TGCGCCAGCAGCTTGACCCGGGACAGGCCTTACTACAATGAGCAGTTCTTC. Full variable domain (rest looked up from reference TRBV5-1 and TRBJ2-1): KAGVTQTPRYLIKTRGQQVTLSCSPISGHRSVSWYQQTPGQGLQFLFEYFSETQRNKGNFPGRFSGRQFSNSRSEMNVSTLELGDSALYLCASSLTRDRPYYNEQFFGPGTRLTVL.